This T cell receptor beta chain came from a study of blood T cell repertoires in COVID-19 (dated by TCRdb to the early 2020s). General notes on the study: Samples from collaborators originated in the United States, Italy and Spain and spanned both the acute and convalescent phases of COVID-19. The prospective study material was composed of cDNA or gDNA derived from T cells, B-cell-depleted T cells, or PBMCs. The dataset comprised deeply sampled blood TCRbeta repertoires from subjects exposed to, actively infected with, or recovered from COVID-19. The repertoires were released in a freely available public database intended as a resource for research on the immune response to SARS-CoV-2. Samples were obtained from the ongoing ImmuneRACE study (first 160 participants) and from 1,254 subjects provided by 6 global collaborators. Nearly every sample came with metadata listing a de-identified subject ID, COVID-19 status, age in years and sex. Where available, HLA class I and class II types were obtained from metadata supplied by the sample provider rather than from assay-based typing.

The immunoSEQ Assay, a bias-controlled multiplex PCR, was used to amplify TCRbeta CDR3 regions from genomic DNA. The published analysis was carried out like this. The number of nucleated cells in each sample was estimated by amplification of reference gene primers within the assay. To quantify the absolute abundance of each unique TCRbeta CDR3 rearrangement, sequence reads were collapsed and filtered. Productive Simpson clonality was computed per sample as the square root of Simpson's diversity index over productive rearrangements. TCRdb carries this immuneACCESS record with in-frame sequences only. Its versions omit some clonotypes, under half of them owing to an unresolved V gene in the studies checked, with the rest unexplained. V and J calls plus clone size are reproduced from that table; the DNA served to infer D and trimming. Across this sample there are about 85,000 clones, with nearly 90% seen only once. The ten most abundant clones make up 4.3% of the sample.

Collaborating institutions collected whole blood in K2EDTA tubes following their own protocols. For TCRbeta analysis, collaborators shipped samples in one of three forms: frozen whole blood, isolated PBMCs, or DNA extracted from either of those sample types. A word on this clone: Its specific antigen is unknown. No clone much larger than this one lies a single base away; base qualities are absent.

CDR1 SGHRS and CDR2 YFSETQ are derived from the germline V gene. The CDR3 starts with the cysteine, ends with the phenylalanine, and has 15 residues. Only the CDR3 portion is preserved as DNA: 45 bases, with reading frame beginning at the first base. V loses 4 bases, J loses 7 bases, and the germline ends lie 18 bases apart. What the work shows at the level of the full study, not this receptor alone: The amount of clinical and demographic metadata varied by source and participant and was provided uncurated.

The sequencing input was peripheral blood. This receptor was obtained from an elderly woman with active or convalescent COVID-19. Recombination joined TRBV5-1 with TRBJ2-1, with the D gene uncertain. This receptor carries the CDR3 CASSLQMAALNEQFF. In nucleotides, the sequence is TGCGCCAGCAGCCTACAAATGGCGGCCCTTAATGAGCAGTTCTTC.